Shown below are 10 T cell receptor beta chains from a single sample sequenced in a study of identical twins. TCRdb reprocessed the 5' RACE reads via MiXCR and lists one record per CDR3 protein. The table has about 550,000 distinct CDR3 sequences, approximately 20% seen once. This sample was shared with a second study, whose subject was yellow fever vaccine responses in identical twins.

Sequences were obtained from CD4+ T cells sorted from blood. Receptor source: a young woman in good health.

As regards this clonotype: The junction differs from germline at one of its ends, possibly a read error. The chain is built from TRBV12-3 or TRBV12-4 and TRBJ1-6; 7 bases agree with TRBD1. The length of the CDR3 is 16 residues. The CDR3 loop reads CASSASQGSYTSPLHF. The CDR3 DNA reads as TGTGCCAGCAGTGCATCACAGGGGTCCTATACTTCACCCCTCCACTTT.

This clonotype occurred a few times. J is TRBJ1-5 and V is TRBV7-8, with D possibly matching TRBD1 (5 bases). The CDR3 extends over 15 amino acids. The germline CDR1 and CDR2 sequences are SGHVS and FQNEAQ. Between the trimmed V and J ends, which lost 2 bases and 3 bases, there was a span of 11 bases. CDR3 nucleotides: TGTGCCAGCAGCTTATGGGGCAGCATCAATCAGCCCCAGCATTTT. This sequence encodes CASSLWGSINQPQHF.

This chain uses TRBV4-1 with TRBJ1-1; TRBD1 might be the D (5 bases). The germline V and J ends were trimmed by 1 base and 5 bases, with 11 bases remaining between them. CDR1 MGHRA and CDR2 YSYEKL come from the germline V gene. The CDR3 sequence is 14 residues long. The CDR3 DNA reads as TGCGCCAGCAGCCAAGCCAGGGTGTATACTGAAGCTTTCTTT. Encoded protein: CASSQARVYTEAFF.

This clonotype came up a few times. V usage is TRBV20-1 and J usage is TRBJ2-7; D is uncertain. From germline, CDR1 is DFQATT and CDR2 SNEGSKA (reference sequence). Trimming stripped 3 bases from V and 5 bases from J, with 5 bases between. The CDR3 totals 10 residues. The CDR3 sequence: CSASQDEQYF. The CDR3 DNA reads as TGCAGTGCTAGTCAAGACGAGCAGTACTTC.

This clonotype occurred a few times. The junction does not match germline at one end; this may be a read error. V gene TRBV6-5 combines with J gene TRBJ1-2, with D unclear. The CDR3 is made up of 11 amino acids. Germline CDR1 MNHEY, CDR2 SVGAGI. The CDR3 is CASNSVGREFF. CDR3 bases: TGTGCCAGCAATTCTGTCGGACGGGAGTTTTTC.

V is TRBV20-1 and J is TRBJ2-7; D possibly corresponds to TRBD2 (5 bases). Trimming removed 1 base at V and 6 bases at J, with 16 bases between. Germline values: CDR1 DFQATT, CDR2 SNEGSKA (reference sequence). The CDR3 length is 14 residues. The CDR3 DNA sequence: TGCAGTGCTAGAGTCCAAGCGGTGCCCGGCGAGCAGTACTTC. It yields the protein CSARVQAVPGEQYF.

This chain joins TRBV2 and TRBJ2-1; D might be TRBD2 (6 bases). Germline lookup yields CDR1 SNHLY and CDR2 FYNNEI. V lost 4 bases, J lost 8 bases, and 15 bases lay in between. The CDR3 sequence is 14 residues long. The chain's CDR3 is CASSALAVGDEQFF. DNA for the CDR3: TGTGCCAGCAGTGCCTTAGCGGTGGGGGATGAGCAGTTCTTC.

The V gene is TRBV28, the J gene TRBJ2-3; a possible D gene is TRBD1 (6 bases). The CDR3 extends over 15 amino acids. With 3 bases removed from V and 6 bases from J, the gap between germline ends came to 16 bases. The germline V gene encodes CDR1 MDHEN and CDR2 SYDVKM. CDR3 DNA: TGTGCCAGCAGTTTCCCCGGGCTCACAGGGGATACGCAGTATTTT. Protein: CASSFPGLTGDTQYF.

This clonotype was picked up one time. The V call is TRBV5-6, the J call TRBJ2-1; tentative D call: TRBD1 (6 bases). CDR3 length: 16 residues. Trimming cost V 0 bases and J 9 bases, with 19 bases left between them. Per the germline V gene, CDR1 is SGHDT and CDR2 is YYEEEE. The CDR3 loop is CASSLVSGTRRGEQFF. In DNA, the CDR3 is TGTGCCAGCAGCTTGGTGTCCGGGACAAGACGCGGTGAGCAGTTCTTC. The full variable domain, in which reference TRBV5-6 and TRBJ2-1 provide the parts outside the CDR3, is DAGVTQSPTHLIKTRGQQVTLRCSPKSGHDTVSWYQQALGQGPQFIFQYYEEEERQRGNFPDRFSGHQFPNYSSELNVNALLLGDSALYLCASSLVSGTRRGEQFFGPGTRLTVL.

The V gene is TRBV6-1, the J gene TRBJ2-3; no clear D gene. V dropped 2 bases and J dropped 3 bases, with 18 bases sitting between them. The length of the CDR3 is 17 residues. In germline, CDR1 is MNHNS, CDR2 SASEGT. CDR3 loop: CASSESRKIGETDTQYF. In DNA form, the CDR3 reads TGTGCCAGCAGTGAAAGTCGAAAGATCGGAGAAACAGATACGCAGTATTTT.